The table lists the clone carrying this T cell receptor beta chain with a few counts. Its target is not known. Each cDNA molecule carried a unique molecular identifier. TCRdb fed the 5' RACE reads into MiXCR, producing one record per CDR3 protein. This sample has approximately 98,000 distinct CDR3 sequences, with roughly an eighth found just once. This sample is part of a study of early T cells in non-severe SARS-CoV-2 infection. Overall study results and limits: Using VDJdb, the matching emphasized anti-spike CD8 responses while missing private and CD4 specificities.

Germline V CDR1 and CDR2: MGHRA, YSYEKL. The CDR3 is 15 amino acids. The V and J ends lost 1 base and 6 bases respectively, with 14 bases between them. The V gene is TRBV4-1, the J gene TRBJ2-3; tentatively, D is TRBD1 (5 bases). The TCR originated in an adult who was a healthcare worker with PCR-confirmed SARS-CoV-2 infection or an uninfected control (not recorded which). The sequenced material came from whole blood. CDR3 sequence reads: CASSQGWGNGDTQYF. The CDR3 bases are TGCGCCAGCAGCCAAGGATGGGGCAATGGGGATACGCAGTATTTT.